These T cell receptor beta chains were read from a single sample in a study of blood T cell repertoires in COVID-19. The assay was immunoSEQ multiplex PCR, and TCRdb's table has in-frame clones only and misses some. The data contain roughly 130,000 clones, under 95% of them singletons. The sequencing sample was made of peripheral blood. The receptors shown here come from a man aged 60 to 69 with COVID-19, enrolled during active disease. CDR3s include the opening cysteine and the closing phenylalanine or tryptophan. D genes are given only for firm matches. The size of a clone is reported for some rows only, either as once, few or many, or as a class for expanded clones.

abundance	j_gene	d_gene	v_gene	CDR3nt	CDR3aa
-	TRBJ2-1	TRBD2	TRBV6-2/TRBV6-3	TGTGCCAGCAGTTACAGCGGGAGAACCGGCGAGCAGTTCTTC	CASSYSGRTGEQFF
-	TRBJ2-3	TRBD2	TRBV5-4	TGTGCCAGCAGCACCCTAGCGGGAAGCACAGATACGCAGTATTTT	CASSTLAGSTDTQYF
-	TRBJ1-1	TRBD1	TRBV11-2	TGTGCCAGCAGCCCGTTGACAGGGGCGGACACTGAAGCTTTCTTT	CASSPLTGADTEAFF
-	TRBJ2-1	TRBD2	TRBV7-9	TGTGCCAGCAGCCGTGGAGGGACTAAGGTCAATGAGCAGTTCTTC	CASSRGGTKVNEQFF
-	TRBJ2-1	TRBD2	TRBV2	TGTGCCAGCACCCAAGGGGAGGGCACTGAGCAGTTCTTC	CASTQGEGTEQFF
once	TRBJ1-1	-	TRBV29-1	TGCAGCGTTGAAAGGAGTGGGGCGAACACTGAAGCTTTCTTT	CSVERSGANTEAFF
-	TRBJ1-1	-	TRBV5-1	TGCGCCAGCAGCTTATGGGGAGGGAACACTGAAGCTTTCTTT	CASSLWGGNTEAFF
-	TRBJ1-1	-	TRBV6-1	TGTGCCAGCAGTGATTGGACAGTCAACACTGAAGCTTTCTTT	CASSDWTVNTEAFF
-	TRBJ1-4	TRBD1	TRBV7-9	TGTGCCAGCAGCTTAGACAGGGGGCGTGATGAAAAACTGTTTTTT	CASSLDRGRDEKLFF
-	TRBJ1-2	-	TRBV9	TGTGCCAGCAGCGGACTAAACAGAAAAGCGTATGGCTACACCTTC	CASSGLNRKAYGYTF
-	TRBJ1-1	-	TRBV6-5	TGTGCCAGCAGCCTACAGGGGAACACTGAAGCTTTCTTT	CASSLQGNTEAFF
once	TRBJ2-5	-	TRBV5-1	TGCGCCAGCAGCTTGGGTTGGGGGCCCCAAGAGACCCAGTACTTC	CASSLGWGPQETQYF
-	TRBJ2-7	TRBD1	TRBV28	TGTGCCAGCGGGACAGGGCGGTGGCAGTACTTC	CASGTGRWQYF
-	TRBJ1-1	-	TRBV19	TGTGCCAGTAGTAGAGGGGGGGGAATTCTGAACACTGAAGCTTTCTTT	CASSRGGGILNTEAFF
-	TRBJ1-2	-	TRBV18	TGTGCCAGCTCACCACTTTCGTGGACAGAGCGCTATGGCTACACCTTC	CASSPLSWTERYGYTF
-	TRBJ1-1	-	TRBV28	TGTGCCAGCTCGGCGGAACAGGGCGAAGCTTTCTTT	CASSAEQGEAFF
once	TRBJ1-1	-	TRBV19	TGTGCCAGTAGCCAGACAGGGAACACTGAAGCTTTCTTT	CASSQTGNTEAFF